The text below deals with one T cell receptor (beta chain). What it recognizes is unknown. Germline V lookup: CDR1 MNHEY, CDR2 SMNVEV (reference sequence). The CDR3 extends over 18 amino acids. Trimming cost V 5 bases and J 3 bases; bases outside gene matches: 13. The assay was immunoSEQ multiplex PCR, and TCRdb's table has in-frame clones only and misses some. The sample holds under 80,000 clones, about four fifths seen once. This record comes from a study of T cell responses to AZD1222 COVID-19 vaccine. Findings and caveats of the study: White British ancestry dominated among donors, who included more females, and clonal diversity was possibly underestimated.

This specimen consisted of peripheral blood, obtained 28 days after the second AZD1222 dose. The receptor was isolated from an adult who received the AZD1222 COVID-19 vaccine. The chain uses TRBV27 and TRBJ2-4, with TRBD2 identical over 10 bases. The CDR3, as DNA: TGTGCCAGCAGTAGGTACCTAGCGGGAGAGGTTGGCAAAAACATTCAGTACTTC. As protein: CASSRYLAGEVGKNIQYF.